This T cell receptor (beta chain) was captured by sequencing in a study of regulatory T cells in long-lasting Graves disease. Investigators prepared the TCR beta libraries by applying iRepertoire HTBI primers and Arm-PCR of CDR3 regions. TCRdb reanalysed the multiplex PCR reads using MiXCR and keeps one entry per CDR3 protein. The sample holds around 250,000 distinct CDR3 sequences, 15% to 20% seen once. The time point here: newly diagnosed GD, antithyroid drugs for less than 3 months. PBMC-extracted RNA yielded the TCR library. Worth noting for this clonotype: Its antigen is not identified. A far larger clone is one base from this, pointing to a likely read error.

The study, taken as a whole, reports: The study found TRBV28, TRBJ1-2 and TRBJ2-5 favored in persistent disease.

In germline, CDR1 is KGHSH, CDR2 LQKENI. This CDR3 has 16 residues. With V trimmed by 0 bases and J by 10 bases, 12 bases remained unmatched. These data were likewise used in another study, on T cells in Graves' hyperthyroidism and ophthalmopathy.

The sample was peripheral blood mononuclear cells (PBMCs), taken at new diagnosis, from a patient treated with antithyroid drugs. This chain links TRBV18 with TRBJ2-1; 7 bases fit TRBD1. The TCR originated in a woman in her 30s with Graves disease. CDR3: CASSPPMGQSSYEQFF. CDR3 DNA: TGTGCCAGCTCACCACCTATGGGACAGAGCTCCTACGAGCAGTTCTTC. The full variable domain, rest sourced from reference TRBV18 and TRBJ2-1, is NAGVMQNPRHLVRRRGQEARLRCSPMKGHSHVYWYRQLPEEGLKFMVYLQKENIIDESGMPKERFSAEFPKEGPSILRIQQVVRGDSAAYFCASSPPMGQSSYEQFFGPGTRLTVL.